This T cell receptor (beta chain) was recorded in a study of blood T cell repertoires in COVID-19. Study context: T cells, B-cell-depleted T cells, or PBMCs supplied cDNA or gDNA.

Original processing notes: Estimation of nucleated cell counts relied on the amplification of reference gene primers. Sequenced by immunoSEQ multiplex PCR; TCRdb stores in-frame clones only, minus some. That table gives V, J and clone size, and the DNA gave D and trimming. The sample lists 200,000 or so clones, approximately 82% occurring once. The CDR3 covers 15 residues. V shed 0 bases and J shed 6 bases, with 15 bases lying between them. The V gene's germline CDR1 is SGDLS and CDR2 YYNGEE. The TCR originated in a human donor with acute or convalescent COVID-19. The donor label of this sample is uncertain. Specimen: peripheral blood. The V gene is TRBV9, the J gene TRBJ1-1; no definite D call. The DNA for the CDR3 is TGTGCCAGCAGCGTAGTCGGGGATCGTGTGGCTGAAGCTTTCTTT. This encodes CASSVVGDRVAEAFF.